The table lists the clone carrying this TCR beta chain with a count of one. Its antigen is not known. The PCR made use of 60 Vbeta and 13 Jbeta primers. Libraries were prepared by immunoSEQ multiplex PCR; TCRdb keeps only in-frame clonotypes and omits some of them. The sample lists 90,000 to 150,000 clones; around 70% were seen once. The sample is drawn from a study of cytomegalovirus exposure and HLA in healthy donors. Overall study: HLA-typed donors were the source of about 85 million unique TCRs held in an early data release.

General observations from the study: According to an earlier analysis, most TCR beta V segments yielded productive rearrangements about 87% or about 30% of the time. What a later analysis showed was that several of the most significant clusters appeared linked to common viral pathogens.

Material for sequencing was PBMCs. The receptor was isolated from a woman aged 40 to 55 in good health and CMV-seropositive.

The CDR3 coding sequence is TGTGCCAGTAGTTTCTGGACAGGGAACTATGGCTACACCTTC. The encoded protein is CASSFWTGNYGYTF. The V gene is TRBV19, the J gene TRBJ1-2, with 8 bases lining up with TRBD1. V gave up 5 bases and J gave up 2 bases; unmatched junction bases: 4. Germline CDR1 reads LNHDA; CDR2 reads SQIVND (reference sequence). CDR3 length: 14 residues.